The rows below give T cell receptor beta chains drawn from one sample of a study of somatic mutations in cytotoxic T cells in rheumatoid arthritis. The data were produced by immunoSEQ multiplex PCR, yet TCRdb's version contains in-frame clones alone and is incomplete. The table lists over 10,000 clones, over 70% of them singletons. Sequenced input: CD8+ T cells sorted from blood. Every receptor here comes from a man in his 70s in good health. Both conserved end residues are part of each CDR3. D genes are given only for firm matches. Clone size is stated in some rows and not others, as once, few, many or a class when expanded.

clone size,V gene,J gene,D gene,CDR3 DNA,CDR3 protein
-,TRBV27,TRBJ1-6,-,TGTGCCAGCAGTTTATCGGCGTTTTCACCCCTCCACTTT,CASSLSAFSPLHF
-,TRBV4-3,TRBJ2-3,TRBD1,TGCGCCAGCAGCCAAGATCGGACAGGGGGGGCAGATACGCAGTATTTT,CASSQDRTGGADTQYF
once,TRBV27,TRBJ2-7,-,TGTGCCAGCAGTGAGTACGGGTTGGAGCAGTACTTC,CASSEYGLEQYF
few,TRBV27,TRBJ2-7,TRBD1,TGTGCCAGCAGTGGAACAGGGGCAAGGTACGAGCAGTACTTC,CASSGTGARYEQYF
-,TRBV6-1,TRBJ2-7,-,TGTGCCAGCAGTGAATTAGGGGACGGCTACGAGCAGTACTTC,CASSELGDGYEQYF
-,TRBV4-3,TRBJ2-4,-,TGCGCCAGCAGCCAAGAGGGCGGAGAAAACATTCAGTACTTC,CASSQEGGENIQYF
-,TRBV7-2,TRBJ2-1,-,TGTGCCAGCAGCTTAGACGGGGGCCCGGGGATCTTC,CASSLDGGPGIF
-,TRBV7-2,TRBJ1-3,-,TGTGCCAGCACCATCGGTGGAGCAGGAAACACCATATATTTT,CASTIGGAGNTIYF
-,TRBV19,TRBJ2-1,TRBD2,TGTGCCAGTAGTATAAGCCTAGCGGTATACAATGAGCAGTTCTTC,CASSISLAVYNEQFF
-,TRBV6-1,TRBJ2-7,-,TGTGCCAGCAGTGAAGAGATTCACTACGAGCAGTACTTC,CASSEEIHYEQYF
-,TRBV6-1,TRBJ2-1,-,TGTGCCAGCAGTGAAGACGGGAGCTCCTACAATGAGCAGTTCTTC,CASSEDGSSYNEQFF
-,TRBV14,TRBJ2-2,-,TGTGCCAGCAGCCAAGTTCCCTCCGACCGGGGGTACACCGGGGAGCTGTTTTTT,CASSQVPSDRGYTGELFF
few,TRBV29-1,TRBJ1-3,TRBD1,TGCAGCGTTGAAGGGGACAGGGGCGAATCCTCTGGAAACACCATATATTTT,CSVEGDRGESSGNTIYF
-,TRBV25-1,TRBJ1-2,TRBD1,TGTGCCAGCAGTACAATCGGGGGCAGGGGGCGCGGTACAGGCGGCTACACCTTC,CASSTIGGRGRGTGGYTF
few,TRBV4-1,TRBJ1-6,-,TGCGCCAGCAGCCAAGCCCCTACGACTAATTCACCCCTCCACTTT,CASSQAPTTNSPLHF
-,TRBV4-1,TRBJ1-6,TRBD1,TGCGCCACCAAGAGGGGACAGGGGGTAAGCTCACCCCTCCACTTT,CATKRGQGVSSPLHF
-,TRBV10-2,TRBJ1-4,-,TGCGCCAGCGGGAGAGGTGCAGGGACGGAAAAACTGTTTTTT,CASGRGAGTEKLFF
-,TRBV4-1,TRBJ2-1,TRBD1,TGCGCCAGCAGCCGGACAGGGGGTGTCGATGAGCAGTTCTTC,CASSRTGGVDEQFF
-,TRBV6-5,TRBJ2-1,-,TGTGCCAGCAGTCACGACGGACGTCGGGAGCAGTTCTTC,CASSHDGRREQFF
-,TRBV2,TRBJ2-4,TRBD1,TGTGCCAGCAGTTCAGGGGGAAACATTCAGTACTTC,CASSSGGNIQYF
-,TRBV13,TRBJ2-3,TRBD2,TGTGCCAGCAGCTCCGCTGTTTTGACTAGCGGGGTCGGAACAGATACGCAGTATTTT,CASSSAVLTSGVGTDTQYF
-,TRBV7-8,TRBJ2-5,TRBD2,TGTGCCAGCAGCTTAGTTCCGTTCGGGACTAGAGAGACCCAGTACTTC,CASSLVPFGTRETQYF
-,TRBV5-6,TRBJ1-1,TRBD1,TGTGCCAGCAGCTTCGGACAGGGTAACACTGAAGCTTTCTTT,CASSFGQGNTEAFF
few,TRBV19,TRBJ1-1,-,TGTGCCAGTAGTATAGTAGGGGGAGGTGCCACTGAAGCTTTCTTT,CASSIVGGGATEAFF
large,TRBV10-3,TRBJ2-7,-,TGTGCCATCAGTGAGTCCGAATACGAGCAGTACTTC,CAISESEYEQYF
medium-sized,TRBV4-3,TRBJ2-1,-,TGCGCCAGCAGCCAAGGGGTGGGCGACTACAATGAGCAGTTCTTC,CASSQGVGDYNEQFF